The 2 T cell receptor beta chains in this list originate from one sample, sequenced in a study of shared clonotypes between healthy human individuals. Using immunoSEQ multiplex PCR, the repertoire was profiled, and TCRdb retains in-frame clones only, with some absent. The data contain under 1 million clones, 96% of them singletons. CD8 cells regarded as naive lacked CD45RO, were positively chosen for CCR7, and omitted terminally differentiated effector memory CD45RA+ cells. The material sequenced was naive CD8+ T cells sorted from blood. These receptor sequences come from a young man in good health.

The chain uses TRBV19 and TRBJ1-2; tentative D call: TRBD1 (5 bases). CDR1 and CDR2 from the germline V gene are LNHDA and SQIVND (reference sequence). Trimming pared 6 bases from V and 7 bases from J, leaving 12 bases between. This CDR3 contains 12 residues. CDR3 protein: CASRSGGAGYTF. For the CDR3, the DNA is TGTGCCAGTAGATCCGGGGGAGCTGGCTACACCTTC.

Details on this clone: Other DNA sequences within the sample encode an identical CDR3. This rearrangement joins TRBV7-9 to TRBJ1-1, with no clear D. V lost 1 base and J lost 5, with 5 bases in between. Germline V gives CDR1 SEHNR, CDR2 FQNEAQ (reference sequence). This CDR3 region has 12 residues. The DNA of the CDR3 is TGTGCCAGCAGCTTAGGGTTGACTGAAGCTTTCTTT. Encoded protein: CASSLGLTEAFF.